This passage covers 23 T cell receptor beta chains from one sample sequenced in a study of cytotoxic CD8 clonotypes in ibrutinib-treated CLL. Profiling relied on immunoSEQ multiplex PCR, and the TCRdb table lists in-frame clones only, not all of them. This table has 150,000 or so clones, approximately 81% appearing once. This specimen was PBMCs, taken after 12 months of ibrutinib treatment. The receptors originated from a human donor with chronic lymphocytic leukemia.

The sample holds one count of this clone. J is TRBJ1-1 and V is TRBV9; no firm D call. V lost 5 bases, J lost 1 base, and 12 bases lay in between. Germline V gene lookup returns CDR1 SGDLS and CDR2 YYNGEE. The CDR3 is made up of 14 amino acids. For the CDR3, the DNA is TGTGCCAGCAGATCGCCCGGACCGAACACTGAAGCTTTCTTT. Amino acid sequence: CASRSPGPNTEAFF.

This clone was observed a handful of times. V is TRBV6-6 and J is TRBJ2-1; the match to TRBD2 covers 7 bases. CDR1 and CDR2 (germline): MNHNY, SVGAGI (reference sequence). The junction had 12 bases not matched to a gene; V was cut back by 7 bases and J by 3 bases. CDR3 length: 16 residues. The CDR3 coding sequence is TGTGCCAGCACCCCACGGGAAGCGGGAAGCTACAATGAGCAGTTCTTC. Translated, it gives CASTPREAGSYNEQFF.

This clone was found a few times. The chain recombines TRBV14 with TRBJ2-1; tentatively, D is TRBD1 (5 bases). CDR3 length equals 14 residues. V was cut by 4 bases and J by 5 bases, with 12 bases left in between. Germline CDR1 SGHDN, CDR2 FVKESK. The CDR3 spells CASSLQVVDNEQFF. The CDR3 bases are TGTGCCAGCAGCCTACAGGTTGTGGACAATGAGCAGTTCTTC.

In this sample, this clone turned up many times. The CDR3 nucleotides are TGTGCCAGCAGCGTAGTAGTAGGGGGTTATGAGCAGTTCTTC. It is translated as CASSVVVGGYEQFF. V usage is TRBV9 and J usage is TRBJ2-1; TRBD1 is a possible D gene (6 bases). The ends were cut back, 0 bases at V and 8 bases at J, with 12 bases in the middle. The CDR3 spans 14 residues. The germline gives CDR1 SGDLS, CDR2 YYNGEE.

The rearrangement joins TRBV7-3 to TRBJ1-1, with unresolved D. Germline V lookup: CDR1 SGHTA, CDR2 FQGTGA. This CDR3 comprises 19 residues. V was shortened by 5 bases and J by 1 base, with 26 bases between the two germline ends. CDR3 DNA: TGTGCCAGCAGCCCATTGGGATCTAAGTTAAACCCCTCGAACACTGAAGCTTTCTTT. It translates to CASSPLGSKLNPSNTEAFF.

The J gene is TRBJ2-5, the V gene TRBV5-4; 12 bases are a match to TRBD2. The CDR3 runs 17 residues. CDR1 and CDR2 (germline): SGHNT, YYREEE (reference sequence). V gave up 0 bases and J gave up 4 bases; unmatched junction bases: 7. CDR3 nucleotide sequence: TGTGCCAGCAGCTTGGGATCTAGCGGGAGGGCGGGAGAGACCCAGTACTTC. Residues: CASSLGSSGRAGETQYF.

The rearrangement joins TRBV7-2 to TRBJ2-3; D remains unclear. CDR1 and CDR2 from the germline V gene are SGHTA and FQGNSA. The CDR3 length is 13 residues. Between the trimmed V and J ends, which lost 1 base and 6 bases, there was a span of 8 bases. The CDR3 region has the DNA TGTGCCAGCAGCTTAGACCCCCCGGATACGCAGTATTTT. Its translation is CASSLDPPDTQYF.

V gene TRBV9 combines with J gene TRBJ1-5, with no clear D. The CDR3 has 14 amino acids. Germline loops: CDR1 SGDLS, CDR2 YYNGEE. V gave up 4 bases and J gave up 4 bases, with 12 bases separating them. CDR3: CASSPSSSNQPQHF. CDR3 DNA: TGTGCCAGCAGCCCCAGTAGTAGTAATCAGCCCCAGCATTTT. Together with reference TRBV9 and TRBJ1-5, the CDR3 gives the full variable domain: DSGVTQTPKHLITATGQRVTLRCSPRSGDLSVYWYQQSLDQGLQFLIQYYNGEERAKGNILERFSAQQFPDLHSELNLSSLELGDSALYFCASSPSSSNQPQHFGDGTRLSIL.

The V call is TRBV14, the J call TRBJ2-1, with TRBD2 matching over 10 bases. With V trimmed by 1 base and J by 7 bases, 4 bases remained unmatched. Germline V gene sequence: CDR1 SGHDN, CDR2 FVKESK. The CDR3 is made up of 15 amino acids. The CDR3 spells CASSQGSSGSNEQFF. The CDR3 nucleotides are TGTGCCAGCAGCCAAGGGTCTAGCGGGAGTAATGAGCAGTTCTTC.

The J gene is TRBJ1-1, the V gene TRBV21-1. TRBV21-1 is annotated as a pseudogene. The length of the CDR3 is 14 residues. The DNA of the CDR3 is TGTGCCAGGACCGACGGGGCGGATAACACTGAAGCTTTCTTT. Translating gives CARTDGADNTEAFF.

The CDR3 loop is CASSQDSNYNEQFF. CDR3 nucleotide sequence: TGCGCCAGCAGCCAGGACAGCAATTACAATGAGCAGTTCTTC. The chain is built from TRBV4-3 and TRBJ2-1; D is possibly TRBD1 (6 bases). Trimming took 3 bases from V and 4 from J, leaving 10 bases between them. The CDR3 has 14 residues. Germline CDR1 is LGHNA and CDR2 is YSLEER.

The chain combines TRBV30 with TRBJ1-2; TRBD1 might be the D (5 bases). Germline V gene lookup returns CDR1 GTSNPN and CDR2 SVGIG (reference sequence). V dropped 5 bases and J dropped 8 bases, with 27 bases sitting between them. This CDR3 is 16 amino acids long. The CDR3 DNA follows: TGTGCCTGGCATGGGGGTCTCCGTTTTGGGGTTACGGGCTACACCTTC. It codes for CAWHGGLRFGVTGYTF.

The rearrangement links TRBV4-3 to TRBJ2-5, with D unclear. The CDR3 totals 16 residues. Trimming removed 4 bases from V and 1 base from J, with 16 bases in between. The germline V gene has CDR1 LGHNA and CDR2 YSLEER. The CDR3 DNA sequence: TGCGCCAGCAGCCCCTTACACATGGGCCTCCAAGAGACCCAGTACTTC. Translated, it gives CASSPLHMGLQETQYF.

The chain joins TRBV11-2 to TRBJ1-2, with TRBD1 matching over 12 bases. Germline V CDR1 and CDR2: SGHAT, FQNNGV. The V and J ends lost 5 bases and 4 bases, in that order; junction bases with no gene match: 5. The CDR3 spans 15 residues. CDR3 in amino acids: CASSQRDRGPYGYTF. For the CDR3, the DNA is TGTGCCAGCAGCCAACGGGACAGGGGGCCCTATGGCTACACCTTC. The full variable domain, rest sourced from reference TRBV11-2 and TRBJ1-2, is EAGVAQSPRYKIIEKRQSVAFWCNPISGHATLYWYQQILGQGPKLLIQFQNNGVVDDSQLPKDRFSAERLKGVDSTLKIQPAKLEDSAVYLCASSQRDRGPYGYTFGSGTRLTVV.

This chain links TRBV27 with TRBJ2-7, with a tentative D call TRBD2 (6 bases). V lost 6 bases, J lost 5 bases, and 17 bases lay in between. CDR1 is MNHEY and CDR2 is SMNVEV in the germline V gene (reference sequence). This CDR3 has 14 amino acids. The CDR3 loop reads CASSPLAVGDEQYF. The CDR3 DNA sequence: TGTGCCAGCAGCCCTTTAGCGGTTGGAGACGAGCAGTACTTC.

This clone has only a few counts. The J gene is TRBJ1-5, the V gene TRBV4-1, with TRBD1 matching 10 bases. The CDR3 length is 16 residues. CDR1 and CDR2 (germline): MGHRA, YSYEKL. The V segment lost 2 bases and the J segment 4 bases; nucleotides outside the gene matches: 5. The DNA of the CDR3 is TGCGCCAGCAGCCAACGGGACAGGGGAGGAAATCAGCCCCAGCATTTT. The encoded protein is CASSQRDRGGNQPQHF.

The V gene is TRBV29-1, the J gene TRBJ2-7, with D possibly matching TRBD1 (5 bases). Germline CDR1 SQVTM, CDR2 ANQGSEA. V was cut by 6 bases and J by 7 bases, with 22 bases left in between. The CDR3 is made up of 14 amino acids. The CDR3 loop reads CSVVPPGQGMEQYF. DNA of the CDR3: TGCAGCGTCGTCCCCCCGGGCCAGGGAATGGAGCAGTACTTC.

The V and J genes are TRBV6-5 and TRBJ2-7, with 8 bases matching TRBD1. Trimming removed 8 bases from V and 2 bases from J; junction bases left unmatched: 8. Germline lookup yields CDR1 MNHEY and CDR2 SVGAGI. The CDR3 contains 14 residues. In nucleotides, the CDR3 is TGTGCCAGCGGAGGGGACAGGTTGGCCTACGAGCAGTACTTC. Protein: CASGGDRLAYEQYF.

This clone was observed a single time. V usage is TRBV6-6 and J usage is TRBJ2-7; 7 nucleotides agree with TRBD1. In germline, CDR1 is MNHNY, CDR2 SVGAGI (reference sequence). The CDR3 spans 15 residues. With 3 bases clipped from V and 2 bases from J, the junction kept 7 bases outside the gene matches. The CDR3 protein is CASSYYRQGPYEQYF. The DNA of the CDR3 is TGTGCCAGCAGTTATTACCGACAGGGACCCTACGAGCAGTACTTC.

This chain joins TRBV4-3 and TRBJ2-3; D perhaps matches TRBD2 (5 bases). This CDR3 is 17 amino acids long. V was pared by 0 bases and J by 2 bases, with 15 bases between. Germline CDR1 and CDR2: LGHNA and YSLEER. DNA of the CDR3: TGCGCCAGCAGCCAAGATCTGCTAGCTTTATTCACAGATACGCAGTATTTT. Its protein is CASSQDLLALFTDTQYF.

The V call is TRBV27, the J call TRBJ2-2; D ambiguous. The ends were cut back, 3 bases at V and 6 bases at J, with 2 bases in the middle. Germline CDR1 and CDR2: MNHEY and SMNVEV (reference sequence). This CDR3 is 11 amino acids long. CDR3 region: CASSFAGELFF. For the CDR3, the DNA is TGTGCCAGCAGTTTCGCCGGGGAGCTGTTTTTT.

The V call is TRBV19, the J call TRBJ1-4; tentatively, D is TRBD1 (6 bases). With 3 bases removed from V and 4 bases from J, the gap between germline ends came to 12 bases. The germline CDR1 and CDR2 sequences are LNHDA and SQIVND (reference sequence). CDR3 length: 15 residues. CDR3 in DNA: TGTGCCAGTAGTATGTCAGTACAGGGTAATGAAAAACTGTTTTTT. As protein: CASSMSVQGNEKLFF.

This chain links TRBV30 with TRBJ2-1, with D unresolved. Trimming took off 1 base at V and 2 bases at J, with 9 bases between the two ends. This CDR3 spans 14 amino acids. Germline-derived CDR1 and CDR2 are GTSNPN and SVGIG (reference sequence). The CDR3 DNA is TGTGCCTGGAGTGATTCCCTAGCCTACAATGAGCAGTTCTTC. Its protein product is CAWSDSLAYNEQFF.